Below, 24 T cell receptor beta chains from the same sample are listed, as sequenced in a study of cytomegalovirus exposure and HLA in healthy donors. The PCR used 60 Vbeta and 13 Jbeta primers. Sequencing used immunoSEQ multiplex PCR; TCRdb keeps in-frame clones, though not all of them. The table lists tens of thousands of clones, with 17% in the top ten. Sample: PBMCs. These receptor sequences come from a male donor in good health and CMV-seronegative.

The chain links TRBV5-4 to TRBJ2-7; a weak D match, TRBD2 (5 bases). Deletions cut 5 bases from V and 0 bases from J, with 15 bases between. Looked up from germline, CDR1 is SGHNT and CDR2 is YYREEE (reference sequence). The CDR3 runs 15 residues. In nucleotides, the CDR3 is TGTGCCAGCAGTTTACCGGGATCCAGCTCCTACGAGCAGTACTTC. It specifies CASSLPGSSSYEQYF.

CDR3 sequence reads: CASSGPTGAGQPQHF. As DNA, the CDR3 is TGTGCCAGCAGTGGTCCCACAGGGGCCGGTCAGCCCCAGCATTTT. J is TRBJ1-5 and V is TRBV25-1, with 7 bases identical to TRBD1. Germline values: CDR1 MGHDK, CDR2 SYGVNS. The junction had 9 bases not matched to a gene; V was cut back by 4 bases and J by 6 bases. CDR3 length: 15 amino acids.

The J gene is TRBJ2-5, the V gene TRBV18, with TRBD1 matching over 8 bases. The J segment lost 2 bases and the V segment lost 6 bases, leaving 5 bases of the junction unmatched. CDR1 is KGHSH, CDR2 LQKENI, per germline. The length of the CDR3 is 14 residues. CDR3 sequence: CASSQTGAQETQYF. The CDR3 DNA reads TGTGCCAGCTCGCAGACAGGGGCGCAAGAGACCCAGTACTTC.

The CDR3 DNA reads as TGTGCCAGCAGCCCCTCGTCGGTTCAGCCCCAGCATTTT. This encodes CASSPSSVQPQHF. The V and J genes are TRBV7-2 and TRBJ1-5; D call uncertain. This CDR3 has 13 amino acids. The ends were cut back, 5 bases at V and 6 bases at J, with 11 bases in the middle. Germline lookup yields CDR1 SGHTA and CDR2 FQGNSA.

This chain links TRBV7-2 with TRBJ2-5; 8 nucleotides agree with TRBD2. V lost 7 bases to trimming and J lost 5 bases; unmatched junction nucleotides: 15. CDR1 is SGHTA and CDR2 is FQGNSA in the germline V gene. The CDR3 contains 16 residues. CDR3 region: CASIGRGALPTETQYF. In DNA, the CDR3 is TGTGCCAGCATCGGGCGGGGGGCTTTACCCACGGAGACCCAGTACTTC.

This chain links TRBV5-4 with TRBJ2-5; D perhaps matches TRBD1 (7 bases). V was shortened by 9 bases and J by 3 bases, with 18 bases between the two germline ends. The CDR3 contains 14 residues. Germline values: CDR1 SGHNT, CDR2 YYREEE (reference sequence). The CDR3 nucleotides read TGTGCCATCCCAGACAGGGAGGACGAAGAGACCCAGTACTTC. It codes for CAIPDREDEETQYF.

The chain recombines TRBV7-9 with TRBJ1-1; 10 nucleotides match TRBD1. V shed 6 bases and J 1 base; nucleotides not matched to a gene: 5. The CDR3 has 15 amino acids. Germline V CDR1 and CDR2: SEHNR, FQNEAQ (reference sequence). The CDR3 nucleotides are TGTGCCAGCAGAAATCGACAGGGGGCGAACACTGAAGCTTTCTTT. It yields the protein CASRNRQGANTEAFF.

The chain links TRBV2 to TRBJ1-1; tentative D call: TRBD1 (5 bases). Germline values: CDR1 SNHLY, CDR2 FYNNEI. The CDR3 runs to 12 residues. Trimming stripped 3 bases from V and 4 bases from J, with 6 bases between. The CDR3 region is CASSDGATEAFF. The CDR3 bases are TGTGCCAGCAGTGATGGGGCCACTGAAGCTTTCTTT.

This chain joins TRBV4-1 and TRBJ2-7, with 11 bases that match TRBD1. The germline V gene encodes CDR1 MGHRA and CDR2 YSYEKL. Trimming removed 6 bases from V and 5 bases from J; junction bases left unmatched: 6. The CDR3 is 14 residues long. CDR3 sequence: CASSLDRGPDEQYF. In nucleotides, the CDR3 is TGCGCCAGCAGTCTGGACAGGGGGCCCGACGAGCAGTACTTC.

The chain uses TRBV6-6 and TRBJ2-7, with a weak D call TRBD1 (6 bases). Trimming shortened V by 5 bases and J by 2 bases, and 13 bases separated the two germline ends. The CDR3 spans 14 residues. Germline values: CDR1 MNHNY, CDR2 SVGAGI (reference sequence). CDR3 loop: CASSTQGATYEQYF. The DNA for the CDR3 is TGTGCCAGCAGTACACAGGGAGCCACCTACGAGCAGTACTTC.

The J gene is TRBJ1-2, the V gene TRBV7-9; D is perhaps TRBD1 (6 bases). This CDR3 spans 15 amino acids. Germline loops: CDR1 SEHNR, CDR2 FQNEAQ (reference sequence). Trimming took off 0 bases at V and 5 bases at J, with 13 bases between the two ends. CDR3 nucleotides: TGTGCCAGCAGCTTAGCTCCGACAGGCGAGTATGGCTACACCTTC. Its translation is CASSLAPTGEYGYTF.

The chain has TRBV9 and TRBJ1-2; the D is unclear. Per the germline V gene, CDR1 is SGDLS and CDR2 is YYNGEE. V lost 0 bases and J 1 base, leaving 4 bases between the germline ends. CDR3 size: 13 residues. CDR3 bases: TGTGCCAGCAGCGTAGACAATAACTATGGCTACACCTTC. This codes for CASSVDNNYGYTF.

The genes are TRBV5-4 and TRBJ1-2; D is unresolved. The CDR3 runs 13 residues. Between the trimmed V and J ends, which lost 1 base and 2 bases, there was a span of 6 bases. CDR1 SGHNT and CDR2 YYREEE come from the germline V gene (reference sequence). The CDR3 DNA sequence: TGTGCCAGCAGCTTGAGAGGGAACTATGGCTACACCTTC. Its translation is CASSLRGNYGYTF.

The chain uses TRBV30 and TRBJ1-1, with a weak D call TRBD1 (5 bases). This CDR3 spans 13 amino acids. Germline CDR1 reads GTSNPN; CDR2 reads SVGIG (reference sequence). Deletions cut 5 bases from V and 5 bases from J, with 15 bases between. This CDR3 reads CAWDSLRGTEAFF. CDR3 coding DNA: TGTGCCTGGGACAGCCTTAGAGGTACTGAAGCTTTCTTT.

The chain couples TRBV7-9 to TRBJ1-3, with 10 nucleotides matching TRBD1. The CDR3 extends over 18 amino acids. Germline V gene lookup returns CDR1 SEHNR and CDR2 FQNEAQ (reference sequence). Trimming cost V 5 bases and J 2 bases; bases outside gene matches: 12. The CDR3: CASSDRDTDRGAGNTIYF. CDR3 sequence (DNA): TGTGCCAGCAGCGACCGAGACACGGACAGGGGGGCTGGAAACACCATATATTTT.

This chain connects TRBV6-5 to TRBJ2-7; maybe TRBD1 (6 bases). V lost 0 bases and J lost 3, with 15 bases in between. The germline gives CDR1 MNHEY, CDR2 SVGAGI. The CDR3 runs to 16 residues. CDR3: CASSYSAGELLYEQYF. The CDR3 nucleotides are TGTGCCAGCAGTTACTCAGCAGGGGAGCTACTCTACGAGCAGTACTTC.

This sequence joins TRBV18 and TRBJ1-2, with 7 bases fitting TRBD1. The CDR3 runs 14 residues. Germline CDR1 reads KGHSH; CDR2 reads LQKENI. V shed 3 bases and J 6 bases; nucleotides not matched to a gene: 7. The CDR3 DNA follows: TGTGCCAGCTCACCGACAGGGTCTAATCATGGCTACACCTTC. This sequence encodes CASSPTGSNHGYTF.

This chain joins TRBV5-1 and TRBJ2-2, with TRBD1 matching over 8 bases. Per germline, CDR1 SGHRS and CDR2 YFSETQ. Germline trimming cut 4 bases from V and 4 bases from J; bases unmatched to any gene: 15. CDR3 length equals 18 residues. CDR3 DNA sequence: TGCGCCAGCAGCCCTCCCCCCCTACAGGGGGGCGGCACCGGGGAGCTGTTTTTT. As protein: CASSPPPLQGGGTGELFF.

The rearrangement uses TRBV10-1 and TRBJ2-7; possibly TRBD1 for D (5 bases). Trimming took off 7 bases at V and 4 bases at J, with 8 bases between the two ends. The germline gives CDR1 WNHNN, CDR2 SYGVQD (reference sequence). CDR3 length: 11 residues. The CDR3 reads CASKGAYEQYF. CDR3 nucleotides: TGCGCCAGCAAAGGGGCTTACGAGCAGTACTTC.

In regard to this clone: An end of the junction differs from the germline gene, which may be a read error. The J gene is TRBJ2-7, the V gene TRBV7-7; D possibly corresponds to TRBD2 (5 bases). Looked up from germline, CDR1 is SSHAT and CDR2 is FNYEAQ (reference sequence). The CDR3 runs 13 residues. The chain's CDR3 is CASSQLGSSEQYF. The CDR3 coding sequence is TGTGCTAGCAGCCAACTTGGGAGTTCCGAGCAGTACTTC. Filled out from reference TRBV7-7 and TRBJ2-7, the complete variable domain reads GAGVSQSPRYKVTKRGQDVTLRCDPISSHATLYWYQQALGQGPEFLTYFNYEAQPDKSGLPSDRFSAERPEGSISTLTIQRTEQRDSAMYRCASSQLGSSEQYFGPGTRLTVT.

The gene calls are TRBV6-6 and TRBJ1-1, with TRBD1 matching 8 bases. The germline gives CDR1 MNHNY, CDR2 SVGAGI (reference sequence). CDR3 length: 15 amino acids. V was clipped by 6 bases and J by 9 bases; unmatched bases: 15. This CDR3 is CASSLPRTGFYQAFF. Written as DNA, the CDR3 is TGTGCCAGCAGCCTACCCCGGACAGGGTTTTATCAAGCTTTCTTT.

This rearrangement joins TRBV2 to TRBJ1-4; 8 nucleotides align to TRBD1. CDR3 length equals 14 residues. Germline V CDR1 and CDR2: SNHLY, FYNNEI. V shed 7 bases and J 9 bases; nucleotides not matched to a gene: 10. In nucleotides, the CDR3 is TGTGCCAGCACCAGACCGGGACAGGTCAAAAAACTGTTTTTT. It codes for CASTRPGQVKKLFF. Complete variable domain (other parts from reference TRBV2 and TRBJ1-4): EPEVTQTPSHQVTQMGQEVILRCVPISNHLYFYWYRQILGQKVEFLVSFYNNEISEKSEIFDDQFSVERPDGSNFTLKIRSTKLEDSAMYFCASTRPGQVKKLFFGSGTQLSVL.

This chain connects TRBV5-1 to TRBJ1-6; perhaps TRBD1 as D (6 bases). CDR3 size: 16 residues. Trimming cost V 0 bases and J 7 bases, with 14 bases left between them. Per the germline V gene, CDR1 is SGHRS and CDR2 is YFSETQ. The CDR3 spells CASSLALTGINSPLHF. CDR3 nucleotides: TGCGCCAGCAGCTTGGCTTTGACAGGCATCAATTCACCCCTCCACTTT.

The rearrangement joins TRBV9 to TRBJ1-1, with D possibly being TRBD1 (5 bases). Trimming took off 4 bases at V and 2 bases at J, with 12 bases between the two ends. CDR1 and CDR2 from the germline V gene are SGDLS and YYNGEE. The CDR3 is made up of 14 amino acids. In DNA form, the CDR3 reads TGTGCCAGCAGCCCAGGACACGACAACACTGAAGCTTTCTTT. This gives the protein CASSPGHDNTEAFF.